This T cell receptor (beta chain) was obtained from a study of chemoradiotherapy in HPV16-positive cancers. General study results and limits: Better recurrence-free survival went with HPV-responsive T-cell expansion in HPV16-positive patients.

Worth noting for this clone: Its antigen remains unidentified.

Germline assignment: CDR1 WNHNN and CDR2 SYGVQD (reference sequence). V was cut by 0 bases and J by 6 bases, with 21 bases left in between. The CDR3 runs to 17 residues. Samples were taken several times over chemoradiotherapy. Only in-frame clones appear in the TCRdb table, and some are missing; sequencing was by immunoSEQ multiplex PCR. The sample records around 11,000 clones, roughly 90% being singletons. This clonotype was sampled from a human donor with HPV-associated anogenital cancer. The chain has TRBV10-1 and TRBJ2-7; D is possibly TRBD2 (5 bases). Sample: blood, taken from a patient who underwent chemoradiotherapy. The CDR3 region is CASSESRVGSCSCEQYF. In DNA, the CDR3 is TGCGCCAGCAGTGAGTCGAGGGTTGGCAGTTGCTCTTGCGAGCAGTACTTC.